Given below is one TCR beta chain in context. Its cognate antigen has yet to be identified. Per-nucleotide qualities are absent, and no much larger clonotype sits a single base away. Its CDR3 holds 10 amino acids, cysteine through phenylalanine. Here the CDR3 DNA is all that survives: 30 bases in frame from base 1. For CDR1 and CDR2, the germline V gene (reference sequence) lists LNHDA and SQIVND. V lost 5 bases and J lost 7 bases; the stretch between them is 5 bases long. The CDR3 regions of human TCRbeta chains were subjected to immunosequencing. For the original study's pipeline: Repertoire TCRs were checked for matches against a reference library of SARS-CoV-2-specific TCRs that had been generated using the MIRA antigen-specificity platform. Breadth was defined as the fraction of unique TCRs that were SARS-CoV-2-associated, and depth was defined as the fraction of total T cells that were SARS-CoV-2-associated. Using the MIRA data, each spike-specific TCR was mapped to the spike region that the TCR reacts to and placed in a CD4 or CD8 class. Log10-transformed breadth and depth values were compared by one-way ANOVA with Sidak's multiple comparisons tests. TCRdb mirrors the immuneACCESS table, restricted to in-frame sequences. Some clones are absent from its copies; in checked studies, under half trace to an unresolved V gene, and the reason for the others is unknown. V, J and clone size were drawn from that table, and D and trimming were deduced from the DNA. For this sample the table gives 100,000 to 150,000 clones, of which 70% to 90% were detected only once. Clones ranked in the top ten supply over 8% of the sample.

The label giving this sample's time point can be read as: baseline before first vaccination. Vaccinee samples were obtained from the UK trials COV001 and COV002, which included a single-blind randomized controlled phase 2/3 trial of AZD1222 (ChAdOx1 nCoV-19) in healthy adults. For TCRbeta chain sequencing, PBMC samples were collected from trial participants at day 0 and at day 28 after the second dose. The source of the sample is a study of T cell responses to AZD1222 COVID-19 vaccine (dated by TCRdb to 2020 to 2022). About the full investigation: AZD1222 recipients with second doses at about 4 weeks or about 12 weeks were pooled, because spike-specific TCR depth and breadth did not differ between schedules. A total of roughly 240 trial participants underwent TCR sequencing, of whom roughly 210 received two doses of AZD1222 and about 25 received two doses of the MenACWY control vaccine. Enrollment into the trials was organized by age into subgroups of 18-55, 56-69 and 70-plus years, and those subgroups contained about 160, 30 and 59 TCR-sequenced participants, respectively. Results and caveats for the whole study, not just this receptor: Because no day 14 peak-response samples were available, repertoires were characterized only after the peak T cell response. Reportedly, almost half of the unique spike-specific TCRs recognized epitopes lying outside the regions that are mutated in the B.1.351 and B.1.1.7 variants. Vaccine-associated CD4 TCRs spanned the whole spike protein, with dominant responses in regions 160-218 and 743-854. In the small 56-69-year group, the increase in depth fell short of significance, most likely because of low power. Most participants were white British and females outnumbered males, and the authors suggested that clonal diversity may have been underestimated. Conclusions about previously exposed vaccinees are limited, since just five or six AZD1222 recipients were seropositive for SARS-CoV-2 at baseline. A significant rise in spike-specific TCR breadth and depth was observed after two AZD1222 doses relative to day 0 and relative to MenACWY recipients.

The chain joins TRBV19 to TRBJ1-2; the D gene is perhaps TRBD1, from 5 matching bases. The sequenced sample was peripheral blood, obtained on day 0 of AZD1222 vaccination. This clonotype was obtained from an adult in good health. Here is the DNA: TGTGCCAGTAGTCAGGGTGGCTACACCTTC. Its coded protein is CASSQGGYTF.